Listed below are T cell receptor beta chains from one sample, sequenced in a study of T cell repertoires in cytomegalovirus infection. TCRdb independently ran MiXCR on the reads; one entry per CDR3 protein. The data contain about 300,000 distinct CDR3 sequences, around 10% of them singletons. Input material: PBMCs. All receptors derive from a human donor in good health (CMV status not recorded). Some clones in this sample may be carry-over from other donors' samples. Both conserved end residues are part of each CDR3. A D gene is named only where the DNA matches it firmly. A row's size may be missing; if present it is once, few, many or a size class.

d_gene,v_gene,abundance,j_gene,CDR3aa,CDR3nt
TRBD1,TRBV12-3/TRBV12-4,few,TRBJ1-1,CASSWGWDRGAWNTEAFF,TGTGCCAGCAGTTGGGGCTGGGACAGGGGTGCGTGGAACACTGAAGCTTTCTTT
TRBD1,TRBV19,few,TRBJ2-1,CASSQGEPAYNEQFF,TGTGCCAGTAGTCAGGGGGAACCAGCCTACAATGAGCAGTTCTTC
-,TRBV7-2,many,TRBJ1-1,CASSLVSGNTEAFF,TGTGCCAGCAGCTTAGTCAGTGGGAACACTGAAGCTTTCTTT
TRBD2,TRBV7-3,many,TRBJ2-6,CASSQRGGSSGANVLTF,TGTGCCAGCAGCCAAAGGGGAGGGAGCTCTGGGGCCAACGTCCTGACTTTC
-,TRBV2,many,TRBJ2-1,CASSPHANPYNEQFF,TGTGCCAGCAGTCCCCATGCAAACCCGTACAATGAGCAGTTCTTC
-,TRBV20-1,many,TRBJ1-1,CSASGGVRRNTEAFF,TGCAGTGCTAGTGGGGGAGTCAGGCGGAACACTGAAGCTTTCTTT
-,TRBV6-2/TRBV6-3,-,TRBJ2-1,CASSYWVSGDNEPFF,TGTGCCAGCAGTTACTGGGTCAGTGGCGACAATGAGCCGTTCTTC
-,TRBV7-2,many,TRBJ1-6,CASSPTPAPRYSPLHF,TGTGCCAGCAGCCCGACTCCGGCCCCGCGGTATTCACCCCTCCACTTT
TRBD1,TRBV6-2/TRBV6-3,many,TRBJ1-2,CASRPPGQNYGYTF,TGTGCCAGCAGACCTCCGGGACAGAACTATGGCTACACCTTC
-,TRBV7-6,many,TRBJ2-2,CASSLKNTGELFF,TGTGCCAGCAGCCTTAAAAACACCGGGGAGCTGTTTTTT
-,TRBV12-3/TRBV12-4,few,TRBJ1-5,CASSFYGVGKEQPQHF,TGTGCCAGCAGTTTTTATGGTGTGGGCAAAGAACAGCCCCAGCATTTT
-,TRBV6-6,few,TRBJ2-1,CASSYREVYNEQFF,TGTGCCAGCAGTTACAGGGAGGTCTACAATGAGCAGTTCTTC
-,TRBV10-3,few,TRBJ2-7,CAIMGHPLYEQYF,TGTGCCATCATGGGACACCCACTCTACGAGCAGTACTTC
-,TRBV7-9,many,TRBJ2-3,CASSIGEGTDTQYF,TGTGCCAGCAGCATTGGAGAGGGCACAGATACGCAGTATTTT
-,TRBV6-2/TRBV6-3,few,TRBJ2-4,CASRQTTAAKNIQYF,TGTGCCAGCAGACAAACTACGGCGGCCAAAAACATTCAGTACTTC
-,TRBV19,-,TRBJ2-3,CASRRRPDTQYF,TGTGCCAGTAGGAGACGACCAGATACGCAGTATTTT
-,TRBV7-6,-,TRBJ2-6,CASSSLGLGAPGANVLTF,TGTGCCAGCAGCTCCCTCGGACTGGGGGCGCCTGGGGCCAACGTCCTGACTTTC
TRBD1,TRBV6-5,many,TRBJ1-6,CASSYQGQGGVRSPLHF,TGTGCCAGCAGTTACCAGGGACAGGGAGGGGTTCGCTCACCCCTCCACTTT
-,TRBV28,medium-sized,TRBJ2-5,CASNPVGRQTQYF,TGTGCCAGCAATCCTGTGGGGAGGCAGACCCAGTACTTC
TRBD2,TRBV20-1,many,TRBJ2-5,CSARPGLAGETQYF,TGCAGTGCTAGGCCGGGACTAGCTGGGGAGACCCAGTACTTC
-,TRBV5-1,few,TRBJ1-1,CASSLWGDTEAFF,TGCGCCAGCAGCTTGTGGGGGGACACTGAAGCTTTCTTT
-,TRBV20-1,many,TRBJ1-5,CSVPKRGEADQPQHF,TGCAGTGTTCCCAAGCGGGGCGAAGCTGATCAGCCCCAGCATTTT
-,TRBV7-2,many,TRBJ2-1,CASSLAPVTAAPNEQFF,TGTGCCAGCAGCTTAGCGCCCGTGACGGCGGCTCCCAATGAGCAGTTCTTC
TRBD1,TRBV5-1,-,TRBJ1-1,CASSFRTGLNTEAFF,TGCGCCAGCAGCTTCAGGACAGGTTTAAACACTGAAGCTTTCTTT
TRBD1,TRBV20-1,-,TRBJ1-2,CSAIPDREIGYTF,TGCAGTGCTATCCCCGACAGGGAGATTGGCTACACCTTC
-,TRBV29-1,many,TRBJ1-1,CSVPRARENTEAFF,TGCAGCGTACCCCGAGCCAGAGAGAACACTGAAGCTTTCTTT
TRBD2,TRBV6-5,few,TRBJ2-1,CASSYSPRGWDEQFF,TGTGCCAGCAGTTACTCACCGCGGGGGTGGGATGAGCAGTTCTTC
-,TRBV13,few,TRBJ2-4,CASSVRDDPKNIQYF,TGTGCCAGCAGCGTACGGGACGACCCAAAAAACATTCAGTACTTC
-,TRBV20-1,many,TRBJ1-1,CSARSRGGTTEAFF,TGCAGTGCTAGGTCTCGGGGGGGCACCACTGAAGCTTTCTTT
TRBD1,TRBV20-1,few,TRBJ2-5,CSARAPARQGARQETQYF,TGCAGTGCTAGAGCTCCTGCCCGACAGGGGGCGAGGCAAGAGACCCAGTACTTC
-,TRBV7-9,many,TRBJ2-1,CASSSDGVSYNEQFF,TGTGCCAGCAGCTCCGACGGGGTCTCCTACAATGAGCAGTTCTTC
TRBD2,TRBV29-1,many,TRBJ2-5,CSGGLAAGQETQYF,TGCAGCGGCGGACTAGCGGCGGGACAAGAGACCCAGTACTTC
-,TRBV7-9,few,TRBJ1-5,CASSFGQTYDQPQHF,TGTGCCAGCAGCTTCGGACAGACTTATGATCAGCCCCAGCATTTT
-,TRBV5-1,few,TRBJ1-1,CASSGQPQNTEAFF,TGCGCCAGCAGCGGACAGCCACAGAACACTGAAGCTTTCTTT
TRBD2,TRBV5-1,many,TRBJ2-3,CASRTSVEADTQYF,TGCGCCAGTAGGACTAGCGTTGAAGCAGATACGCAGTATTTT
-,TRBV5-1,many,TRBJ2-3,CASSLGVIVPDTQYF,TGCGCCAGCAGCTTGGGGGTTATCGTTCCAGATACGCAGTATTTT
-,TRBV27,many,TRBJ2-3,CASSLSWTTDTQYF,TGTGCCAGCAGTTTATCATGGACCACAGATACGCAGTATTTT
-,TRBV2,many,TRBJ1-5,CASSAGLGNQPQHF,TGTGCCAGCAGTGCCGGGTTGGGTAATCAGCCCCAGCATTTT
TRBD1,TRBV6-5,many,TRBJ2-2,CASSRDRYTGELFF,TGTGCCAGCAGCCGGGACAGATATACCGGGGAGCTGTTTTTT